What follows are 25 T cell receptor beta chains derived from one specimen sequenced in a study of T-cell reconstitution after alpha-beta-depleted transplantation in children. Unique molecular identifiers were incorporated when the TCRbeta library was constructed. TCRdb analysed the PCR reads with MiXCR anew, one entry per CDR3 protein. The sample lists about 980,000 distinct CDR3 sequences; about 29% were seen once. This specimen consisted of PBMCs, mostly from graft donor cells, obtained 360 days after TCRalphabeta/CD19-depleted stem cell transplant. These receptors were collected from a boy under two years old who had a stem cell transplant for SCID, so the T cells may come from the graft donor.

This clonotype showed up just a few times. The CDR3 is CASREGGSYEQYF. The CDR3 DNA follows: TGTGCCAGCCGCGAGGGGGGATCGTACGAGCAGTACTTC. The chain has TRBV18 and TRBJ2-7; D assignment may be TRBD1 or TRBD2 (6 bases each). In germline, CDR1 is KGHSH, CDR2 LQKENI. The CDR3 has 13 amino acids. V shed 8 bases and J shed 4 bases, with 15 bases lying between them. Full variable domain (remainder filled in from reference TRBV18 and TRBJ2-7): NAGVMQNPRHLVRRRGQEARLRCSPMKGHSHVYWYRQLPEEGLKFMVYLQKENIIDESGMPKERFSAEFPKEGPSILRIQQVVRGDSAAYFCASREGGSYEQYFGPGTRLTVT.

The chain combines TRBV6-5 with TRBJ1-6; 8 bases are a match to TRBD1. This CDR3 region has 15 residues. From germline, CDR1 is MNHEY and CDR2 SVGAGI. With 1 base clipped from V and 10 bases from J, the junction kept 6 bases outside the gene matches. Here the CDR3 reads CASSYYRTGNSPLHF. The CDR3 coding sequence is TGTGCCAGCAGTTACTATAGGACAGGGAACTCACCCCTCCACTTT.

In its sample, this clonotype was seen a few times. The chain couples TRBV15 to TRBJ2-3, with 7 bases identical to TRBD2. The CDR3 is made up of 15 amino acids. V shed 8 bases, J shed 0 bases, and the junction held 8 bases outside the gene matches. Germline loops: CDR1 LNHNV, CDR2 YYDKDF (reference sequence). The CDR3 here is CATSAGLGSTDTQYF. In DNA, the CDR3 is TGTGCCACCTCAGCGGGGTTGGGGAGCACAGATACGCAGTATTTT. Together with reference TRBV15 and TRBJ2-3, the CDR3 gives the full variable domain: DAMVIQNPRYQVTQFGKPVTLSCSQTLNHNVMYWYQQKSSQAPKLLFHYYDKDFNNEADTPDNFQSRRPNTSFCFLDIRSPGLGDTAMYLCATSAGLGSTDTQYFGPGTRLTVL.

The chain uses TRBV7-2 and TRBJ1-1, with unresolved D. Germline CDR1 SGHTA, CDR2 FQGNSA. CDR3 length: 13 residues. V was shortened by 2 bases and J by 12 bases, with 16 bases between the two germline ends. The CDR3, as DNA: TGTGCCAGCAGCTTATTTTCGGGATGGGTCTCTTTCTTT. This encodes CASSLFSGWVSFF.

V is TRBV2 and J is TRBJ2-1; 11 bases align to TRBD2. The germline gives CDR1 SNHLY, CDR2 FYNNEI. The CDR3 is made up of 19 amino acids. Losses at the gene ends were 6 bases for V and 4 bases for J; bases not matched to a gene: 17. The CDR3 reads CASRSSGGPPSPSYNEQFF. The CDR3, as DNA: TGTGCCAGCAGATCTAGCGGGGGGCCACCTTCCCCTTCTTACAATGAGCAGTTCTTC.

This clonotype showed up just a few times. The gene calls are TRBV6-2 or TRBV6-3 and TRBJ2-1, with unresolved D. This CDR3 has 14 amino acids. Germline V gene data show CDR1 as MNHEY and CDR2 as SVGEGT. The ends were cut back, 3 bases at V and 4 bases at J, with 10 bases in the middle. CDR3 protein: CASSYLSRYNEQFF. CDR3 bases: TGTGCCAGCAGTTATCTCTCTCGGTACAATGAGCAGTTCTTC.

This clonotype was seen a handful of times. The rearrangement uses TRBV7-9 and TRBJ2-1; D unclear. The CDR3 sequence is 14 residues long. Trimming left V 5 bases short and J 6 bases short, with 14 bases between. CDR1 SEHNR and CDR2 FQNEAQ come from the germline V gene (reference sequence). The DNA of the CDR3 is TGTGCCAGCAGCCCGGTGGAACGACTCAATGAGCAGTTCTTC. Its protein product is CASSPVERLNEQFF.

This clonotype was detected only a few times. The chain employs TRBV18 and TRBJ2-2; TRBD2 agrees at 7 bases. With 2 bases clipped from V and 5 bases from J, the junction kept 8 bases outside the gene matches. Germline assignment: CDR1 KGHSH and CDR2 LQKENI. The CDR3 runs 16 residues. Here the CDR3 reads CASSPYLARGTGELFF. The CDR3 nucleotides read TGTGCCAGCTCACCATACCTAGCGCGGGGGACCGGGGAGCTGTTTTTT. The full variable domain, completed using reference TRBV18 and TRBJ2-2, is NAGVMQNPRHLVRRRGQEARLRCSPMKGHSHVYWYRQLPEEGLKFMVYLQKENIIDESGMPKERFSAEFPKEGPSILRIQQVVRGDSAAYFCASSPYLARGTGELFFGEGSRLTVL.

The chain joins TRBV20-1 to TRBJ2-3, with 7 bases identical to TRBD2. Germline V gene data show CDR1 as DFQATT and CDR2 as SNEGSKA (reference sequence). The CDR3 totals 15 residues. With 0 bases clipped from V and 5 bases from J, the junction kept 8 bases outside the gene matches. CDR3: CSARDRRGDVDTQYF. CDR3 sequence (DNA): TGCAGTGCTAGAGATCGCCGGGGGGATGTAGATACGCAGTATTTT.

The chain's CDR3 is CASSFGLAGVLDEQYF. The DNA for the CDR3 is TGTGCCAGCAGCTTCGGACTAGCGGGGGTCCTCGACGAGCAGTACTTC. The chain joins TRBV5-5 to TRBJ2-7; 13 bases line up with TRBD2. The CDR3 is made up of 16 amino acids. V was pared by 2 bases and J by 5 bases, with 7 bases of the junction left unmatched. CDR1 is SGHKS, CDR2 YYEKEE, per germline (reference sequence).

As regards this clonotype: Mismatch with germline at one junction end may stem from a read error. CDR3 in DNA: TGTGCCAGCAGTGATCTAGGGGGCTCTTATGGCCACACCTTC. This gives the protein CASSDLGGSYGHTF. The chain recombines TRBV25-1 with TRBJ1-2, with TRBD1 matching over 7 bases. Germline assignment: CDR1 MGHDK and CDR2 SYGVNS. The CDR3 spans 14 residues.

The V call is TRBV15, the J call TRBJ1-3; D unresolved. The CDR3 length is 15 residues. V lost 0 bases and J 4 bases, leaving 10 bases between the germline ends. Germline V gene sequence: CDR1 LNHNV, CDR2 YYDKDF (reference sequence). Here the CDR3 reads CATSRDRGKGNTIYF. The CDR3 region has the DNA TGTGCCACCAGCAGAGATCGCGGGAAGGGAAACACCATATATTTT.

The chain employs TRBV7-2 and TRBJ2-7, with 7 bases aligning to TRBD1. The length of the CDR3 is 15 residues. From germline, CDR1 is SGHTA and CDR2 FQGNSA. J gave up 0 bases and V 6 bases, and 8 bases lay outside the gene matches. CDR3 region: CASSLNRGFSYEQYF. In nucleotides, the CDR3 is TGTGCCAGCAGTCTCAACAGGGGATTCTCCTACGAGCAGTACTTC.

The V gene is TRBV24-1, the J gene TRBJ2-1; perhaps D is TRBD1 or TRBD2 (5 bases each). V gave up 5 bases and J gave up 3 bases, with 13 bases separating them. Germline CDR1 KGHDR, CDR2 SFDVKD. This CDR3 is built from 15 residues. In DNA, the CDR3 is TGTGCCACCAGTGCTGGGGGTAATGGCTACAATGAGCAGTTCTTC. This sequence encodes CATSAGGNGYNEQFF.

A few counts support this clonotype. CDR3 sequence: CASSVEDYPVDTQYF. The CDR3 DNA reads as TGTGCCAGCAGCGTGGAGGACTACCCGGTTGATACGCAGTATTTT. This rearrangement joins TRBV9 to TRBJ2-3; tentatively, D is TRBD2 (6 bases). CDR3 length: 15 amino acids. Trimming stripped 2 bases from V and 6 bases from J, with 16 bases between. Germline V gives CDR1 SGDLS, CDR2 YYNGEE.

This clonotype has just a few counts. V is TRBV6-1 and J is TRBJ2-3; TRBD2 matches at 13 bases. The CDR3 consists of 15 residues. After removal of 7 bases from V and 6 bases from J, the junction contained 7 bases not matched to a gene. Germline values: CDR1 MNHNS, CDR2 SASEGT. The CDR3 region has the DNA TGTGCCAGCACCGTACTAGCGGGGGGGCCGGATACGCAGTATTTT. Its protein product is CASTVLAGGPDTQYF.

The chain is built from TRBV29-1 and TRBJ2-1; 9 bases fit TRBD1. Germline CDR1 SQVTM, CDR2 ANQGSEA. After removal of 2 bases from V and 8 bases from J, the junction contained 7 bases not matched to a gene. The CDR3 is 14 amino acids. The CDR3 DNA reads TGCAGCGTTGAACGGGATACAGGGGGCTATGAGCAGTTCTTC. Protein: CSVERDTGGYEQFF.

V and J are TRBV5-1 and TRBJ2-1, with a tentative D call TRBD2 (7 bases). V lost 4 bases to trimming and J lost 7 bases, with 18 bases between them. The CDR3 is 15 residues long. Germline CDR1 and CDR2: SGHRS and YFSETQ. The CDR3: CASSRGGPVENEQFF. The CDR3 nucleotides read TGCGCCAGCAGCAGGGGGGGCCCTGTCGAGAATGAGCAGTTCTTC. The whole variable domain, remainder taken from reference TRBV5-1 and TRBJ2-1, is KAGVTQTPRYLIKTRGQQVTLSCSPISGHRSVSWYQQTPGQGLQFLFEYFSETQRNKGNFPGRFSGRQFSNSRSEMNVSTLELGDSALYLCASSRGGPVENEQFFGPGTRLTVL.

This clonotype was seen a handful of times. The chain carries TRBV12-3 or TRBV12-4 and TRBJ2-1; possible D gene TRBD1, 5 bases. The CDR3 runs to 15 residues. Trimming took off 2 bases at V and 2 bases at J, with 10 bases between the two ends. The CDR3 spells CASSLQVGPYNEQFF. The CDR3 DNA reads TGTGCCAGCAGTTTACAGGTGGGGCCCTACAATGAGCAGTTCTTC.

V and J are TRBV30 and TRBJ2-3; D is unclear. The V end lost 0 bases, the J end lost 5 bases, and 6 bases lay between the germline ends. The CDR3 extends over 12 amino acids. Per germline, CDR1 GTSNPN and CDR2 SVGIG (reference sequence). DNA of the CDR3: TGTGCCTGGAGTGTATATCGAGATACGCAGTATTTT. Protein product: CAWSVYRDTQYF. Full variable domain (outside the CDR3, taken from reference TRBV30 and TRBJ2-3): SQTIHQWPATLVQPVGSPLSLECTVEGTSNPNLYWYRQAAGRGLQLLFYSVGIGQISSEVPQNLSASRPQDRQFILSSKKLLLSDSGFYLCAWSVYRDTQYFGPGTRLTVL.

This clonotype was counted between two and nine times. The V gene is TRBV6-5, the J gene TRBJ1-5; tentative D call: TRBD1 (5 bases). Trimming left V 2 bases short and J 0 bases short, with 8 bases between. The CDR3 extends over 15 amino acids. CDR1 is MNHEY and CDR2 is SVGAGI in the germline V gene. The DNA for the CDR3 is TGTGCCAGCAGTTACCACAGGAATAGCAATCAGCCCCAGCATTTT. It codes for CASSYHRNSNQPQHF.

The V gene is TRBV6-4, the J gene TRBJ2-2, with TRBD1 as a possible D gene (5 bases). Between the trimmed V and J ends, which lost 8 bases and 14 bases, there was a span of 18 bases. The CDR3 runs to 12 residues. Germline V CDR1 and CDR2: MRHNA, SNTAGT. Here the CDR3 reads CASPRTSCRLFF. The CDR3 DNA is TGTGCCAGCCCTCGGACATCGTGTCGACTGTTTTTT.

This chain connects TRBV5-1 to TRBJ1-2, with TRBD1 identical over 9 bases. Germline V gene data show CDR1 as SGHRS and CDR2 as YFSETQ. Trimming removed 7 bases from V and 8 bases from J; junction bases left unmatched: 12. The CDR3 loop spans 14 amino acids. The CDR3 loop reads CASRRTGDEWGYTF. The CDR3 DNA sequence: TGCGCCAGCCGAAGGACAGGGGACGAGTGGGGCTACACCTTC.

In nucleotides, the CDR3 is TGCGCCAGCAGCCAAGCTATGACAGGGGTTTTTTATGGCTACACCTTC. Protein sequence: CASSQAMTGVFYGYTF. This rearrangement joins TRBV4-1 to TRBJ1-2; 8 nucleotides line up with TRBD1. Germline CDR1 and CDR2: MGHRA and YSYEKL. The trim removed 1 base at V and 5 bases at J, leaving 9 bases unmatched. This CDR3 is built from 16 residues.

J is TRBJ1-5 and V is TRBV28; D unclear. Germline V gene sequence: CDR1 MDHEN, CDR2 SYDVKM. V lost 3 bases and J lost 6, with 12 bases in between. The length of the CDR3 is 14 residues. CDR3 DNA sequence: TGTGCCAGCAGTTTTTGGGTATTGGGTCAGCCCCAGCATTTT. Encoded protein: CASSFWVLGQPQHF.